This T cell receptor (beta chain) comes out of a study of blood T cell repertoires in COVID-19. The protocol was immunoSEQ multiplex PCR, while the TCRdb copy is restricted to in-frame clones and leaves out a portion. The data hold 250,000 to 300,000 clones, with almost 85% observed a single time. This CDR3 comprises 14 residues. After removal of 0 bases from V and 5 bases from J, the junction contained 4 bases not matched to a gene. Germline V gene sequence: CDR1 SGDLS, CDR2 YYNGEE. Sequencing was carried out using peripheral blood. J is TRBJ2-5 and V is TRBV9; 7 positions match TRBD2. The receptor comes from a man in his forties or fifties with active or convalescent COVID-19. The CDR3 loop is CASSVEGREETQYF. The CDR3 region has the DNA TGTGCCAGCAGCGTAGAAGGGAGGGAGGAGACCCAGTACTTC.